Sequencing of this T cell receptor beta chain was carried out in a study of blood T cell repertoires in COVID-19 (dated by TCRdb to 2018 to 2020). Study-wide context: Samples covering the acute and convalescent phases of COVID-19 were provided by collaborators in the United States, Italy and Spain. The material from the prospective study consisted of cDNA or gDNA derived from T cells, B-cell-depleted T cells, or PBMCs. Subjects who had been exposed to COVID-19, were actively infected with it, or had recovered from it provided the deeply sampled blood TCRbeta repertoires that made up the dataset. A freely available public database, intended as a resource for researchers studying the immune response to SARS-CoV-2, is where the repertoires were released. Samples were obtained from the ongoing ImmuneRACE study (first 160 participants) and from some 1,300 subjects provided by 6 global collaborators. A de-identified subject ID, COVID-19 status, age in years and sex were almost always included in the sample metadata. HLA class I and class II types, where available, came from metadata supplied by the sample provider rather than from assay-based typing.

Regarding this clone: The target of this receptor is not known. No quality values exist for individual bases; no much larger clone is one base distant.

The immunoSEQ Assay, a bias-controlled multiplex PCR, was used to amplify TCRbeta CDR3 regions from genomic DNA. In the source study's methods: Nucleated cell counts per sample were estimated from amplification of reference gene primers within the assay. To quantify the absolute abundance of each unique TCRbeta CDR3 rearrangement, sequence reads were collapsed and filtered. Productive Simpson clonality was computed per sample as the square root of Simpson's diversity index over productive rearrangements. In TCRdb, the immuneACCESS table is reduced to in-frame sequences with V and J assigned. These tables do not hold every clone; where another copy was compared, an unresolved V gene accounts for under half, and the others remain unexplained. V and J calls and clone size are those listed in that table; D and trimming were worked out from the DNA. The sample table holds more than 85,000 clones, of which 75% to 90% were seen once. The top ten clones comprise over 35% of the sample.

General findings and caveats noted by the study authors: The amount of clinical and demographic metadata varied by source and participant and was provided uncurated.

Whole blood was collected in K2EDTA tubes by collaborating institutions according to the institutions' own protocols. Collaborator samples were shipped for TCRbeta analysis as frozen whole blood, isolated PBMCs, or DNA extracted from either sample type. The CDR3 starts with the cysteine, ends with the phenylalanine, and has 15 residues. This entry keeps only the CDR3 DNA: 45 bases, framed from base 1. CDR1 and CDR2 are drawn from the germline V gene: SGHNT, YENEEA. At the junction V is shortened by 5 bases and J by 3 bases; bases outside the gene matches: 5. The chain uses TRBV11-3 and TRBJ2-1; 9 middle bases align to TRBD2. The clonotype originates from a man aged 80 or over with acute or convalescent COVID-19. Sequenced material: peripheral blood. The CDR3 reads CASSVSGSVYNEQFF. The nucleotide sequence reads TGTGCCAGCAGCGTTAGCGGGAGTGTCTACAATGAGCAGTTCTTC.